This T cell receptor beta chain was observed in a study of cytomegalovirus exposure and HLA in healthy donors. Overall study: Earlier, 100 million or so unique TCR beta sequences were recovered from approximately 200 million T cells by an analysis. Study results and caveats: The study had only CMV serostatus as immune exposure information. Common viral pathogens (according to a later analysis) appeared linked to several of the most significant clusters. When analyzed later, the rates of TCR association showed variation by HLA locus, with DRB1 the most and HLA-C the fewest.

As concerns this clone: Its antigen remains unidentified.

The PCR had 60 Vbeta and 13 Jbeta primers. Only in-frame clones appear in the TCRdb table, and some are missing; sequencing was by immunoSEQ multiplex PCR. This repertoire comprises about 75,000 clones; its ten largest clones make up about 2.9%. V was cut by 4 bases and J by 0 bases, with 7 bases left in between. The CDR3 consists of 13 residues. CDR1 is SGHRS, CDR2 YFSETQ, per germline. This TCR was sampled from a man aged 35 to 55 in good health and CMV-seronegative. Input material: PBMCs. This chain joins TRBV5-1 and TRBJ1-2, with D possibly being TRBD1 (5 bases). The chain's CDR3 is CASSETANYGYTF. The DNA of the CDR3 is TGCGCCAGCAGCGAGACAGCTAACTATGGCTACACCTTC. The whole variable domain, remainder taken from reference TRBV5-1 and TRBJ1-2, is KAGVTQTPRYLIKTRGQQVTLSCSPISGHRSVSWYQQTPGQGLQFLFEYFSETQRNKGNFPGRFSGRQFSNSRSEMNVSTLELGDSALYLCASSETANYGYTFGSGTRLTVV.